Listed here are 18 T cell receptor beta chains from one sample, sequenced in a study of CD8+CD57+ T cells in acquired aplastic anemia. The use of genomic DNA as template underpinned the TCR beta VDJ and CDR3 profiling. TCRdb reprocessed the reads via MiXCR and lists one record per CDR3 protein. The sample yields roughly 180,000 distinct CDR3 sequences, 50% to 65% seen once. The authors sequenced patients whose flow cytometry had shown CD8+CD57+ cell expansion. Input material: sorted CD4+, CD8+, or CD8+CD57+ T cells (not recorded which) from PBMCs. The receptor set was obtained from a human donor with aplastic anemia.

In DNA form, the CDR3 reads TGTGCCAGCAGTGTCCGGGGGACTGAAGCTTTCTTT. Its translation: CASSVRGTEAFF. This rearrangement joins TRBV2 to TRBJ1-1, with a tentative D call TRBD1 (5 bases). Germline V gene lookup returns CDR1 SNHLY and CDR2 FYNNEI. This CDR3 is built from 12 residues. The V gene lost 4 bases and the J gene lost 5 bases, with 8 bases spanning the gap.

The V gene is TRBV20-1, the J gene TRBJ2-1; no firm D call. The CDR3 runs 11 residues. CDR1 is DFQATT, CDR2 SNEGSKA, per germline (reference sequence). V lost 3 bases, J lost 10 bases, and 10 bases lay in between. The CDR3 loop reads CSARISAEQFF. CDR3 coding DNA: TGCAGTGCTAGGATTTCGGCGGAGCAGTTCTTC.

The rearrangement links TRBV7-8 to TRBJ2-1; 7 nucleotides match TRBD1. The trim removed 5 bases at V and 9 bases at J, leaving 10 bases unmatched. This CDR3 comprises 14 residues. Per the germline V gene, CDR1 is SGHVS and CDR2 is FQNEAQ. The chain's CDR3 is CASSAPDRASEQFF. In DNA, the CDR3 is TGTGCCAGCAGCGCCCCCGACAGGGCGAGTGAGCAGTTCTTC.

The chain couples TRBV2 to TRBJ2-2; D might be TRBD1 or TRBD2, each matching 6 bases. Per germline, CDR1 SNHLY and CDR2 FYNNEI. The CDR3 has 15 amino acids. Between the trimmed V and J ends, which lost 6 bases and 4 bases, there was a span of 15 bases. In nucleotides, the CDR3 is TGTGCCAGCAGCGTAGGGGGGCCGGGCACCGGGGAGCTGTTTTTT. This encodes CASSVGGPGTGELFF. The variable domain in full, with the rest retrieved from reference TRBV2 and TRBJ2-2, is EPEVTQTPSHQVTQMGQEVILRCVPISNHLYFYWYRQILGQKVEFLVSFYNNEISEKSEIFDDQFSVERPDGSNFTLKIRSTKLEDSAMYFCASSVGGPGTGELFFGEGSRLTVL.

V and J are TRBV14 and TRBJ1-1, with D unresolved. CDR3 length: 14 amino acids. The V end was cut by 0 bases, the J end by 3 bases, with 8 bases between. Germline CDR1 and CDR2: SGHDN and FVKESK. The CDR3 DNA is TGTGCCAGCAGCCAAGACCTAGAGGACACTGAAGCTTTCTTT. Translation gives CASSQDLEDTEAFF.

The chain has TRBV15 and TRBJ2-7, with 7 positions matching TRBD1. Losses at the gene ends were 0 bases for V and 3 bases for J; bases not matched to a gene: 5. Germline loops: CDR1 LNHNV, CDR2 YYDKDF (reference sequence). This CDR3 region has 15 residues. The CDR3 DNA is TGTGCCACCAGCAGAGACCCGACAGGGTTCTACGAGCAGTACTTC. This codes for CATSRDPTGFYEQYF.

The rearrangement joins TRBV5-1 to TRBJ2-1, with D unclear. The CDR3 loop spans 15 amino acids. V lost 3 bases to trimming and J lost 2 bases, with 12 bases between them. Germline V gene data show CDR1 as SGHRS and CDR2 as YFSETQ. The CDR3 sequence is CASSSGDSAYNEQFF. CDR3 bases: TGCGCCAGCAGCTCCGGTGACTCCGCCTACAATGAGCAGTTCTTC.

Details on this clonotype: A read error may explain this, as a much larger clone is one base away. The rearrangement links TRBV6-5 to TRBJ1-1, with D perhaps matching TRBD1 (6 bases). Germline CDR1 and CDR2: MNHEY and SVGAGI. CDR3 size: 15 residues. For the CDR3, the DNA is TGTGCCAGCAGTGCCGATCCTACAGGGAACACTGTAGCTTTCTTT. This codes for CASSADPTGNTVAFF.

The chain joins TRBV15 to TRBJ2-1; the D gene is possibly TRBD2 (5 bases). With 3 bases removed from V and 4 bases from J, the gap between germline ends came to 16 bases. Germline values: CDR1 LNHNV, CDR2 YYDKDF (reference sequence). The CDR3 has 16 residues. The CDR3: CATSSSERTLYNEQFF. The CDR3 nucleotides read TGTGCCACCAGCAGCTCCGAGCGGACCCTATACAATGAGCAGTTCTTC.

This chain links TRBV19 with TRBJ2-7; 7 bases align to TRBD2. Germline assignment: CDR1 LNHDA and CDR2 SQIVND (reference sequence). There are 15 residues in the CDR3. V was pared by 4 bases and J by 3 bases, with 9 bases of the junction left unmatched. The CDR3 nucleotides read TGTGCCAGTAGTACTGGGACTACCTTAAGCTACGAGCAGTACTTC. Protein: CASSTGTTLSYEQYF.

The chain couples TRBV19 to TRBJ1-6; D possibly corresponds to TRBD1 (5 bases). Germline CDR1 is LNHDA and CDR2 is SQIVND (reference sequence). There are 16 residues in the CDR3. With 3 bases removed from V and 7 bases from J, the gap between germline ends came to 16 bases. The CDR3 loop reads CASSMGRRVRNSPLHF. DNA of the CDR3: TGTGCCAGTAGTATGGGGCGCAGGGTAAGGAATTCACCCCTCCACTTT.

DNA of the CDR3: TGTGCCAGCTCACTTCAAACGGGGGACGGTTACAATGAGCAGTTCTTC. Translated: CASSLQTGDGYNEQFF. The V call is TRBV18, the J call TRBJ2-1; maybe TRBD2 (6 bases). The V end lost 4 bases, the J end lost 4 bases, and 17 bases lay between the germline ends. This CDR3 is 16 amino acids long. In germline, CDR1 is KGHSH, CDR2 LQKENI.

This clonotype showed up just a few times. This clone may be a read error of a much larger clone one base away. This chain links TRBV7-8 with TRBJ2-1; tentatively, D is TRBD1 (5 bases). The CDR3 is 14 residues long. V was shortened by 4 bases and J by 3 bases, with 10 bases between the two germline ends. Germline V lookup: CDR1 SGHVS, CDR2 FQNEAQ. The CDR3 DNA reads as TGTGCCAGCAGCTGGACACACATCTACAATGAGCAGTTCTTC. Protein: CASSWTHIYNEQFF.

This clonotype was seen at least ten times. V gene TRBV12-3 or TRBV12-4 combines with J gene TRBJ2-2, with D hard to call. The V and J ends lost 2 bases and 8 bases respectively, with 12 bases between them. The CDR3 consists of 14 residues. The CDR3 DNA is TGTGCCAGCAGTTTATTGTGGGATTCTGGGGAGCTGTTTTTT. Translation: CASSLLWDSGELFF.

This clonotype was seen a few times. CDR3 bases: TGTGCCAGCAGCAGGGACAGGGAGGGCTCCTACGAGCAGTACTTC. The encoded protein is CASSRDREGSYEQYF. The chain combines TRBV7-8 with TRBJ2-7; 9 bases align to TRBD1. Germline assignment: CDR1 SGHVS and CDR2 FQNEAQ. This CDR3 spans 15 amino acids. The V segment lost 5 bases and the J segment 0 bases; nucleotides outside the gene matches: 5.

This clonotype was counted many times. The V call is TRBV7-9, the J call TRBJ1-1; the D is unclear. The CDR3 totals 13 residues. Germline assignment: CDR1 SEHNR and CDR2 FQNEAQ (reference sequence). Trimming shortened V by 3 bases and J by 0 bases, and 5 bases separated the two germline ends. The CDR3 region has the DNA TGTGCCAGCAGCTTTACGATGAACACTGAAGCTTTCTTT. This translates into CASSFTMNTEAFF.

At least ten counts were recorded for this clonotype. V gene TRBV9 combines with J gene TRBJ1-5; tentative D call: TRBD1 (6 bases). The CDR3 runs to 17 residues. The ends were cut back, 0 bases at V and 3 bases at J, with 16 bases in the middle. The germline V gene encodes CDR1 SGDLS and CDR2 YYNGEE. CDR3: CASSVEGGGKANQPQHF. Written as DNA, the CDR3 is TGTGCCAGCAGCGTAGAGGGGGGGGGGAAGGCCAATCAGCCCCAGCATTTT. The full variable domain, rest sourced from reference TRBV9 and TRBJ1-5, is DSGVTQTPKHLITATGQRVTLRCSPRSGDLSVYWYQQSLDQGLQFLIQYYNGEERAKGNILERFSAQQFPDLHSELNLSSLELGDSALYFCASSVEGGGKANQPQHFGDGTRLSIL.

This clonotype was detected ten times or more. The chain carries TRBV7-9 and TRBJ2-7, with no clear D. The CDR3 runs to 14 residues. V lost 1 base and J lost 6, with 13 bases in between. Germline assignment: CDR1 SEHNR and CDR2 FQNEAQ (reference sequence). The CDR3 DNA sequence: TGTGCCAGCAGCTTAGATGGCAGGAGAAGCGAGCAGTACTTC. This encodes CASSLDGRRSEQYF.